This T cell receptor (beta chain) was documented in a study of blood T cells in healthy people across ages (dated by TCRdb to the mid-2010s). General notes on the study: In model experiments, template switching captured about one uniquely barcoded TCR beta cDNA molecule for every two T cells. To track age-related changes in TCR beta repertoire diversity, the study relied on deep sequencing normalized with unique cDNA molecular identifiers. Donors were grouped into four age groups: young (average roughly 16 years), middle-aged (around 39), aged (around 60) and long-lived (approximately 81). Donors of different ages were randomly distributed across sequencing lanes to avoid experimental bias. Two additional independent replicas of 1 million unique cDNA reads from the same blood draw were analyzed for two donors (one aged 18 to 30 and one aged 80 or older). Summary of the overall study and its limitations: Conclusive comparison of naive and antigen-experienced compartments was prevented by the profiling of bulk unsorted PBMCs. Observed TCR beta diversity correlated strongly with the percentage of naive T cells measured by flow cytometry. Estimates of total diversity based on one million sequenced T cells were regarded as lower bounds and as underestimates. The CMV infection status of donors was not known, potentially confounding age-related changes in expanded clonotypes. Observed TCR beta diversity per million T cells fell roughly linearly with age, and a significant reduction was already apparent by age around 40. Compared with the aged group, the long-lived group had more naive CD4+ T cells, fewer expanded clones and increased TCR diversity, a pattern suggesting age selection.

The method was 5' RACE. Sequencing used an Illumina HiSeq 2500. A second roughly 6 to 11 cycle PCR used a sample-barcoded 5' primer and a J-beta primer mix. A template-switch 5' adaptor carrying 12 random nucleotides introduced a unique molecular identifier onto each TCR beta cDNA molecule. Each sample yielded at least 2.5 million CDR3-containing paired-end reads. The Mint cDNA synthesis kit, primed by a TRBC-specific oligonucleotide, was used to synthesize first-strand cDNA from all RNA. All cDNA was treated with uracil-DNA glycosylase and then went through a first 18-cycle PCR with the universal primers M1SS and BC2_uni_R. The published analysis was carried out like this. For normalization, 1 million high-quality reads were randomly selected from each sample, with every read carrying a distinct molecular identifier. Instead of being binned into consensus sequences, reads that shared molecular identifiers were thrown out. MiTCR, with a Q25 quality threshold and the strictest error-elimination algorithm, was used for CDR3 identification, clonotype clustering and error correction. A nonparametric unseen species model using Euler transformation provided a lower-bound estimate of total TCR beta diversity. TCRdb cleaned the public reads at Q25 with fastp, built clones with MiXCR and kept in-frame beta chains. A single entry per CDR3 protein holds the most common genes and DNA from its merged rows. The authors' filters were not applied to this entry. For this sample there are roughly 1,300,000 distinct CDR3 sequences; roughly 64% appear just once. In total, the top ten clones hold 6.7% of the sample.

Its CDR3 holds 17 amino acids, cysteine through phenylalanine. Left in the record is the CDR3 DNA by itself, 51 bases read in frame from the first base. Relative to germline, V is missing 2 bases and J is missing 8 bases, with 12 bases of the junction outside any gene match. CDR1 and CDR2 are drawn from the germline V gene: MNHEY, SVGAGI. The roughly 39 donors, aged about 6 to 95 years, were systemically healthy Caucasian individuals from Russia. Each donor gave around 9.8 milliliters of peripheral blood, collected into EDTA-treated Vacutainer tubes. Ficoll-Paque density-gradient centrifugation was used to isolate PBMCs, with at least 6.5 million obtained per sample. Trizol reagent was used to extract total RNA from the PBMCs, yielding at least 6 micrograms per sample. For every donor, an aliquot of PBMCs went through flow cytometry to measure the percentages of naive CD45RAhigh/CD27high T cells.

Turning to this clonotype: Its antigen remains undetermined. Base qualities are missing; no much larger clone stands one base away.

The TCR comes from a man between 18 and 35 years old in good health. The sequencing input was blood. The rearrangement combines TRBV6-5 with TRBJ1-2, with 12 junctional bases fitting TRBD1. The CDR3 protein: CASSYAGDRGPDEGYTF. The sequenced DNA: TGTGCCAGCAGTTACGCGGGGGACAGGGGGCCGGATGAAGGCTACACCTTC.